This T cell receptor beta chain emerged from a study of blood T cell repertoires in COVID-19. Study as a whole: The United States, Italy and Spain were the sources of the acute and convalescent COVID-19 samples. PBMCs, B-cell-depleted T cells, or T cells provided the cDNA or gDNA that made up the material.

In the original workflow: Amplification of reference gene primers was used by the study to estimate nucleated cell counts. This table comes from immunoSEQ multiplex PCR, and its TCRdb copy is limited to in-frame clones, with some not included. V and J calls and clone size are those listed in that table; D and trimming were worked out from the DNA. The sample shows approximately 150,000 clones, about 83% of them seen only once. The germline CDR1 and CDR2 sequences are SGDLS and YYNGEE. The CDR3 is made up of 15 amino acids. J gave up 5 bases and V 4 bases, and 4 bases lay outside the gene matches. Sequenced: peripheral blood. This chain joins TRBV9 and TRBJ2-1; 12 bases are a match to TRBD2. The source of this sequence is a human donor in a cohort sampled during active COVID-19. This CDR3 is CASSQLAGGHNEQFF. CDR3 DNA sequence: TGTGCCAGCAGCCAACTAGCGGGAGGCCACAATGAGCAGTTCTTC.